One and the same sample provided the 2 T cell receptor beta chains below, sequenced in a study of metastatic and nonmetastatic thyroid tumors (dated by TCRdb to 2020 to 2022). Before undergoing thyroid surgery, none of the patients had been given any kind of treatment. Libraries came from PCR. Sequencing used an Illumina HiSeq 4000. The public sequencing data were trimmed at Q25 with fastp and processed into clonotypes with MiXCR by TCRdb, which kept only in-frame beta chains. The sample table contains about 16,000 clones; only one count was recorded for 9.5% to 15% of them. About 28% of the sample is held by the ten biggest clonotypes. Sequenced material: blood. The receptors shown here come from a female donor with papillary thyroid cancer or a benign thyroid nodule (not recorded which). Some clones in this sample may be carry-over from other donors' samples.

On this clone: The sample has other DNA sequences that encode this CDR3 too. The chain uses TRBV6-2 or TRBV6-3 and TRBJ2-7; tentative D call: TRBD2 (6 bases). The CDR3 covers 17 residues. Germline V gene sequence: CDR1 MNHEY, CDR2 SVGEGT. V dropped 6 bases and J dropped 0 bases, with 21 bases sitting between them. The chain's CDR3 is CASSRDSLAESSYEQYF. In DNA, the CDR3 is TGTGCCAGCAGCCGGGACTCCTTGGCGGAGAGCTCCTACGAGCAGTACTTC.

The rearrangement uses TRBV9 and TRBJ1-1, with D possibly being TRBD1 (5 bases). The CDR3 has 15 amino acids. The V gene's germline CDR1 is SGDLS and CDR2 YYNGEE. The CDR3 DNA reads TGTTTCAGCAGCGCCAAGTGGGGGGTGAACACTGAAGCTTTCTTT. Amino acids: CFSSAKWGVNTEAFF.